These T cell receptor beta chains were read from a single sample in a study of blood T cell repertoires in COVID-19. The table came from immunoSEQ multiplex PCR; TCRdb's copy has only in-frame clones and leaves some out. The sample consists of 150,000 to 200,000 clones, more than 70% of them appearing once. The sequencing input was peripheral blood. These receptors were taken from a woman of 80 years or more with active or convalescent COVID-19. CDR3s include the opening cysteine and the closing phenylalanine or tryptophan. D genes are given only for firm matches. Size is omitted from some rows. Given values are once, few, many or a class for expanded clones.

NA,TRBJ1-3,NA,TRBV4-2,CASSQSTPNSGNTIYF,TGTGCCAGCAGCCAATCGACACCAAACTCTGGAAACACCATATATTTT
NA,TRBJ2-7,TRBD1,TRBV7-9,CASSFLDRTSYEQYF,TGTGCCAGCAGCTTCCTGGACAGGACCTCCTACGAGCAGTACTTC
NA,TRBJ2-5,NA,TRBV29-1,CSALSNKETQYF,TGCAGCGCCCTGAGTAATAAAGAGACCCAGTACTTC
NA,TRBJ2-1,TRBD2,TRBV28,CASSLGGVYNEQFF,TGTGCCAGCAGTTTAGGGGGGGTTTACAATGAGCAGTTCTTC
NA,TRBJ1-2,NA,TRBV30,CAWTIRGDYGYTF,TGTGCCTGGACCATTCGGGGGGACTATGGCTACACCTTC
NA,TRBJ2-7,TRBD1,TRBV2,CASSQTRTGTSSYEQYF,TGTGCCAGCAGTCAAACTAGGACAGGAACAAGCTCCTACGAGCAGTACTTC
NA,TRBJ2-7,TRBD1,TRBV6-5,CASRRQGWRDEQYF,TGTGCCAGCAGACGACAGGGCTGGCGCGACGAGCAGTACTTC
once,TRBJ1-2,NA,TRBV5-1,CASSFGTSDGYTF,TGCGCCAGCAGCTTTGGGACATCGGATGGCTACACCTTC
NA,TRBJ2-7,NA,TRBV10-1,CASSDQGKQYF,TGCGCCAGCAGTGACCAGGGGAAGCAGTACTTC
few,TRBJ2-7,TRBD1,TRBV6-5,CASSRGQGDYEQYF,TGTGCCAGCAGCAGGGGACAGGGGGACTACGAGCAGTACTTC
NA,TRBJ1-3,TRBD1,TRBV3-1/TRBV3-2,CASSQLRGTGSGNTIYF,TGTGCCAGCAGCCAACTCCGGGGGACAGGGTCTGGAAACACCATATATTTT
once,TRBJ1-4,NA,TRBV19,CASSMAEDEKLFF,TGTGCCAGTAGTATGGCAGAGGATGAAAAACTGTTTTTT
NA,TRBJ1-2,NA,TRBV28,CASSFAGFYGYTF,TGTGCCAGCAGTTTCGCGGGGTTCTATGGCTACACCTTC
NA,TRBJ2-7,TRBD2,TRBV5-4,CASSPTWLAGTYEQYF,TGTGCCAGCAGCCCCACCTGGCTAGCGGGGACATACGAGCAGTACTTC
NA,TRBJ1-5,NA,TRBV6-6,CASGGGNQPQHF,TGTGCCAGCGGAGGTGGCAATCAGCCCCAGCATTTT
NA,TRBJ2-2,TRBD1,TRBV7-9,CASSSGQGSITGELFF,TGTGCCAGCAGCTCAGGACAGGGGTCGATCACCGGGGAGCTGTTTTTT
NA,TRBJ2-2,TRBD1,TRBV9,CASSPRQGQVGELFF,TGTGCCAGCAGCCCCCGACAGGGGCAGGTCGGGGAGCTGTTTTTT
once,TRBJ1-3,TRBD1,TRBV4-3,CASSTRTGPGNTIYF,TGCGCCAGCAGCACCCGGACAGGGCCTGGAAACACCATATATTTT
NA,TRBJ1-3,NA,TRBV7-2,CASSLASGAGNTIYF,TGTGCCAGCAGCTTAGCTTCAGGGGCTGGAAACACCATATATTTT
NA,TRBJ1-2,TRBD1,TRBV7-8,CASSIFRTGHYGYTF,TGTGCCAGCAGCATATTTAGGACAGGGCACTATGGCTACACCTTC